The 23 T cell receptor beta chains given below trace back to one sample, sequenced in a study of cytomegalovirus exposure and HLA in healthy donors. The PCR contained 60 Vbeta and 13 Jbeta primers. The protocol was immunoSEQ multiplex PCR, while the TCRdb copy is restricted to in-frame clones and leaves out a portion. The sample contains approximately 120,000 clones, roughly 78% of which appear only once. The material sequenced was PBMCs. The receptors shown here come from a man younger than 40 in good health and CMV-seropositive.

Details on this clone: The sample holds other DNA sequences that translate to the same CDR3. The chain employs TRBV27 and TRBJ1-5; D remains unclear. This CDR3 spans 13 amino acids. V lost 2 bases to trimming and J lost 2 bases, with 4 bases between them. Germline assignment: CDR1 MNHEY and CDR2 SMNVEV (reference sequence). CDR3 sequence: CASSLRGNQPQHF. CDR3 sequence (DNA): TGTGCCAGCAGTTTAAGAGGCAATCAGCCCCAGCATTTT.

CDR3 region: CASSFPLAGVNEQFF. CDR3 DNA sequence: TGTGCCAGCAGTTTCCCACTAGCGGGAGTGAATGAGCAGTTCTTC. The chain is built from TRBV6-5 and TRBJ2-1; 11 bases agree with TRBD2. V gave up 4 bases and J gave up 7 bases; unmatched junction bases: 6. CDR3 size: 15 residues. Looked up from germline, CDR1 is MNHEY and CDR2 is SVGAGI.

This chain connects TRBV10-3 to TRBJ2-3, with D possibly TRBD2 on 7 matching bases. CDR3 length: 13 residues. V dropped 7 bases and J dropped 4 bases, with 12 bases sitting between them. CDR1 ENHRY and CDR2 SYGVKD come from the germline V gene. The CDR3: CAITGGAPDTQYF. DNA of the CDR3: TGTGCCATCACTGGGGGGGCCCCAGATACGCAGTATTTT.

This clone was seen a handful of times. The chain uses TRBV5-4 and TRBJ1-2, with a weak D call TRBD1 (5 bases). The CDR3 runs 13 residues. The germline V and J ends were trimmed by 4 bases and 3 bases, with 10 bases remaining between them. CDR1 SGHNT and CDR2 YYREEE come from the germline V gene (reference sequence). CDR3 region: CASSQDRDYGYTF. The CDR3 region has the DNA TGTGCCAGCAGCCAAGACAGAGACTATGGCTACACCTTC. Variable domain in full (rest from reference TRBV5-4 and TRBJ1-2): ETGVTQSPTHLIKTRGQQVTLRCSSQSGHNTVSWYQQALGQGPQFIFQYYREEENGRGNFPPRFSGLQFPNYSSELNVNALELDDSALYLCASSQDRDYGYTFGSGTRLTVV.

The CDR3 region is CASSQGLAGYSSNEQFF. The CDR3, as DNA: TGTGCCAGCAGCCAGGGACTAGCGGGATATAGTAGCAATGAGCAGTTCTTC. V is TRBV11-3 and J is TRBJ2-1; 13 bases are a match to TRBD2. CDR3 size: 17 residues. V dropped 5 bases and J dropped 6; count of bases not matched to a gene: 10. Germline assignment: CDR1 SGHNT and CDR2 YENEEA.

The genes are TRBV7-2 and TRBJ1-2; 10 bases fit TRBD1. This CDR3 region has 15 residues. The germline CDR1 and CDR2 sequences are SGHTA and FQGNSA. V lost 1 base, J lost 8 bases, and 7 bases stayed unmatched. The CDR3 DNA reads TGTGCCAGCAGCTTAGTCCGGGACAGGGGTTTCGGCTACACCTTC. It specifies CASSLVRDRGFGYTF.

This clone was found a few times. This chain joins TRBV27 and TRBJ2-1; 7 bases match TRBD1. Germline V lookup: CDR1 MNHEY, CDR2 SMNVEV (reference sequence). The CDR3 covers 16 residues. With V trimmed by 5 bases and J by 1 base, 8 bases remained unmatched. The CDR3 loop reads CASSATGLESYNEQFF. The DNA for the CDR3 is TGTGCCAGCAGTGCGACAGGGCTAGAGTCCTACAATGAGCAGTTCTTC.

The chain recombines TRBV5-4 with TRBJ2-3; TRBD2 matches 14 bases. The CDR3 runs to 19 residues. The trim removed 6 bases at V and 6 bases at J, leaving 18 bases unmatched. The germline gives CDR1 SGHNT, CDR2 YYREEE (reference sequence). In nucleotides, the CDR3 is TGTGCCAGCACCGTCGGTCCGGGACTAGCGGGGGCGGTTAGGGATACGCAGTATTTT. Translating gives CASTVGPGLAGAVRDTQYF.

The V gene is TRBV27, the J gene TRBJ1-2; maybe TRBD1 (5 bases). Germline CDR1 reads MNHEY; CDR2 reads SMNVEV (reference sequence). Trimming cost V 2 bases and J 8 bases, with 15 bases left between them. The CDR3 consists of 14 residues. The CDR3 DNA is TGTGCCAGCAGTTTAGCTTGGGGGGTGGAGGGCTACACCTTC. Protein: CASSLAWGVEGYTF.

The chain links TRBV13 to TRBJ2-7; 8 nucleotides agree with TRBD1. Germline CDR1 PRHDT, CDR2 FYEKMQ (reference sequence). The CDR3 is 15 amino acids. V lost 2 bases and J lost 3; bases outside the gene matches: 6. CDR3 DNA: TGTGCCAGCAGCTTAAAGTCAGGGGGCATCTACGAGCAGTACTTC. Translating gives CASSLKSGGIYEQYF.

CDR3 region: CASTQEGDRRPPYF. CDR3 nucleotide sequence: TGTGCCAGCACCCAAGAGGGGGACCGACGGCCCCCGTACTTC. The chain couples TRBV2 to TRBJ2-7, with a weak D call TRBD1 (6 bases). V lost 7 bases and J 12 bases, leaving 25 bases between the germline ends. This CDR3 has 14 residues. Germline V lookup: CDR1 SNHLY, CDR2 FYNNEI.

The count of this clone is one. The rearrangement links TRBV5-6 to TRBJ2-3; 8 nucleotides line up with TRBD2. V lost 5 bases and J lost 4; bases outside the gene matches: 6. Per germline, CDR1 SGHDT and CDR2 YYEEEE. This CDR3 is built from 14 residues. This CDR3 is CASSLGLASDTQYF. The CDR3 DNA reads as TGTGCCAGCAGTCTTGGACTAGCCTCAGATACGCAGTATTTT.

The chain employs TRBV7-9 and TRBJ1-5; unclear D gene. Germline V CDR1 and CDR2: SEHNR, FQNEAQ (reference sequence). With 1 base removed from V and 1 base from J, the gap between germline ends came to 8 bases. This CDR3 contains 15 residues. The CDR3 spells CASSLGQMSNQPQHF. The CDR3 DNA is TGTGCCAGCAGCTTAGGCCAGATGAGCAATCAGCCCCAGCATTTT. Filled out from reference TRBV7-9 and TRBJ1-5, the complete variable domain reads DTGVSQNPRHKITKRGQNVTFRCDPISEHNRLYWYRQTLGQGPEFLTYFQNEAQLEKSRLLSDRFSAERPKGSFSTLEIQRTEQGDSAMYLCASSLGQMSNQPQHFGDGTRLSIL.

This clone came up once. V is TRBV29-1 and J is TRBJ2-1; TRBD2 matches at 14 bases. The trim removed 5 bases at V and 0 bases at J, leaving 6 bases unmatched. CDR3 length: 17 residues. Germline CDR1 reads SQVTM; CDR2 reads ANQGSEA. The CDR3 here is CSVRGTSGSPSYNEQFF. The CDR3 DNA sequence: TGCAGCGTTCGCGGGACTAGCGGGAGCCCCTCCTACAATGAGCAGTTCTTC.

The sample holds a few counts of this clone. CDR3 residues: CASSVSGTGAYNEQFF. CDR3 bases: TGTGCCAGCAGCGTTAGCGGGACAGGGGCCTACAATGAGCAGTTCTTC. The chain has TRBV9 and TRBJ2-1; TRBD1 aligns across 10 bases. V was clipped by 2 bases and J by 2 bases; unmatched bases: 4. Germline V gives CDR1 SGDLS, CDR2 YYNGEE. This CDR3 is 16 amino acids long. The full variable domain, its missing parts supplied by reference TRBV9 and TRBJ2-1, is DSGVTQTPKHLITATGQRVTLRCSPRSGDLSVYWYQQSLDQGLQFLIQYYNGEERAKGNILERFSAQQFPDLHSELNLSSLELGDSALYFCASSVSGTGAYNEQFFGPGTRLTVL.

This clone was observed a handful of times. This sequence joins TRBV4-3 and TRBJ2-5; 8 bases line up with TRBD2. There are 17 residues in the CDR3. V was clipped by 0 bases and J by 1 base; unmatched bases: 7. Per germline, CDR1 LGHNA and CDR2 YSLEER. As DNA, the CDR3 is TGCGCCAGCAGCCAAGATCGAGACACTAGCGGCCAAGAGACCCAGTACTTC. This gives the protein CASSQDRDTSGQETQYF.

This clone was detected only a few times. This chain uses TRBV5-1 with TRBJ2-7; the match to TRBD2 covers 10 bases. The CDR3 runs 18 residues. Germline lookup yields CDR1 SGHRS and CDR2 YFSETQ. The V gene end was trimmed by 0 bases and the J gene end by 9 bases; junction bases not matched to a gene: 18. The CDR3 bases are TGCGCCAGCAGCTTGGTGGCACTTTCTAGCGGGAGAGCGGTGGCGCAGTACTTC. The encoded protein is CASSLVALSSGRAVAQYF.

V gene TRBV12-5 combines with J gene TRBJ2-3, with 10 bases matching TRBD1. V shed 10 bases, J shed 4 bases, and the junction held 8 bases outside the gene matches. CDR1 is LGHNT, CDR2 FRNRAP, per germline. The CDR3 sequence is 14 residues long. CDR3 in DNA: TGTGCTACTCGACAGGGGGCAGGGGCAGATACGCAGTATTTT. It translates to CATRQGAGADTQYF.

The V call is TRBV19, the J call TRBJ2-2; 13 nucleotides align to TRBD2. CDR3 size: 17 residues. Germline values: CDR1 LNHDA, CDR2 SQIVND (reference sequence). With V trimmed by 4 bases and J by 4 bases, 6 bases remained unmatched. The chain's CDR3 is CASSTPLAGGPTGELFF. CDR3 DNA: TGTGCCAGTAGTACACCACTAGCGGGAGGGCCCACCGGGGAGCTGTTTTTT. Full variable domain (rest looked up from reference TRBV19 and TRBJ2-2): DGGITQSPKYLFRKEGQNVTLSCEQNLNHDAMYWYRQDPGQGLRLIYYSQIVNDFQKGDIAEGYSVSREKKESFPLTVTSAQKNPTAFYLCASSTPLAGGPTGELFFGEGSRLTVL.

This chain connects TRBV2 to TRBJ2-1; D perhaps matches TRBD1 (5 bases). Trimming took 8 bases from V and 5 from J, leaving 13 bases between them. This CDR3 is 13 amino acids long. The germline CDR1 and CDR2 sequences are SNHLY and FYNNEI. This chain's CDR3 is CASGAPRDNEQFF. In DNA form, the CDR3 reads TGTGCCAGCGGGGCACCTAGAGACAATGAGCAGTTCTTC.

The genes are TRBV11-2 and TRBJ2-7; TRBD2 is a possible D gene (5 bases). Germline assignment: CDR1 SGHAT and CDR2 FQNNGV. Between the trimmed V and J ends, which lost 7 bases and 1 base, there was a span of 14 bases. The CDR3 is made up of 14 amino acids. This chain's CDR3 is CASIPRERSYEQYF. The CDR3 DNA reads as TGTGCCAGCATCCCTCGGGAAAGGTCCTACGAGCAGTACTTC.

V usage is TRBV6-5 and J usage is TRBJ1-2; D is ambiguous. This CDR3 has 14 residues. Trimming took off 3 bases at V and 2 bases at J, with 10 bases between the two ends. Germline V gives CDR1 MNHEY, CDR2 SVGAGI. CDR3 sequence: CASSYLQVNYGYTF. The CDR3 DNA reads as TGTGCCAGCAGTTATCTCCAGGTGAACTATGGCTACACCTTC.

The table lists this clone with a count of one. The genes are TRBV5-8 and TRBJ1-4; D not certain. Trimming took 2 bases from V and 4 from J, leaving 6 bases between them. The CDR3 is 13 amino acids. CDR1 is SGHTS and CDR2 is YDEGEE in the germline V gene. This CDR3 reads CASSFSGNEKLFF. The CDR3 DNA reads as TGTGCCAGCAGCTTTAGCGGTAATGAAAAACTGTTTTTT.